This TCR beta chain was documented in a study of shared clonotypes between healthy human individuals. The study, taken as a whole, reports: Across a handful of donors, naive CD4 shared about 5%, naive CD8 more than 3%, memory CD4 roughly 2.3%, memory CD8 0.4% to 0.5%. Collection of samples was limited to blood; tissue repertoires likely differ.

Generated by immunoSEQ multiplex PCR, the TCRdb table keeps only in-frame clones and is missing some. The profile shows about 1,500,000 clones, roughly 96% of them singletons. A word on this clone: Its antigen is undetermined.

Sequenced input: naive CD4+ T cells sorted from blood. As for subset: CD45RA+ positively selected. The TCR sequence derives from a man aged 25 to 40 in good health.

CDR3 in DNA: TGTGCCAGCAGCTCCACATTAGATACGCAGTATTTT. Its translation: CASSSTLDTQYF. This sequence joins TRBV7-3 and TRBJ2-3; D is undetermined. The CDR3 runs to 12 residues. Germline CDR1 SGHTA, CDR2 FQGTGA. With 4 bases removed from V and 5 bases from J, the gap between germline ends came to 7 bases. The whole variable domain, filled in from reference TRBV7-3 and TRBJ2-3, reads GAGVSQTPSNKVTEKGKYVELRCDPISGHTALYWYRQSLGQGPEFLIYFQGTGAADDSGLPNDRFFAVRPEGSVSTLKIQRTERGDSAVYLCASSSTLDTQYFGPGTRLTVL.